This TCR beta chain was identified during a study of blood T cell repertoires in COVID-19. The method was immunoSEQ multiplex PCR; TCRdb's version includes in-frame clones alone and lacks a portion of them. This sample has 150,000 to 200,000 clones, with 87% found just once. Germline-derived CDR1 and CDR2 are LGHDT and YNNKEL (reference sequence). The CDR3 runs 14 residues. Trimming removed 6 bases at V and 2 bases at J, with 14 bases between. The chain combines TRBV3-1 (or the pseudogene TRBV3-2) with TRBJ2-7; tentatively, D is TRBD2 (5 bases). The sequence derives from a man aged 55 to 70 with active or convalescent COVID-19. Material for sequencing was peripheral blood. CDR3 region: CASRHLANPYEQYF. In DNA, the CDR3 is TGTGCCAGCAGACATCTAGCTAACCCCTACGAGCAGTACTTC.